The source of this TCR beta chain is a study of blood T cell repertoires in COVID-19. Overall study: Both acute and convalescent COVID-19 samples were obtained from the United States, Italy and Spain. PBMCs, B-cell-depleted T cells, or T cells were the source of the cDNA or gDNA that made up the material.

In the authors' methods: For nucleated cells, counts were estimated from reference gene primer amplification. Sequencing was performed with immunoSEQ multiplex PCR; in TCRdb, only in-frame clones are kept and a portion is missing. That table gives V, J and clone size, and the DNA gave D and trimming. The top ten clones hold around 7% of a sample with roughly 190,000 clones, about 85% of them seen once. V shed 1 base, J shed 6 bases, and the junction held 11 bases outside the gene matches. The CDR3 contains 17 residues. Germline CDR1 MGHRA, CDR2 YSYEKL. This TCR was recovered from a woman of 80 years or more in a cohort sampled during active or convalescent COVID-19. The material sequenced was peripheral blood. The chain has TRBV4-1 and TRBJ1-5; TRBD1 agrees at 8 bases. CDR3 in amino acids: CASSQGIVPGGGQPQHF. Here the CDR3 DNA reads TGCGCCAGCAGCCAAGGAATAGTACCAGGGGGCGGTCAGCCCCAGCATTTT.